This TCR beta chain originates from a study of shared clonotypes between healthy human individuals. Study at large: Per-donor plates numbered three CD4 naive, three CD4 memory, two CD8 naive and one CD8 memory.

Study-wide results and limits: A few donors had 5% to 6.5% of their naive CD4 clonotypes in common.

Germline V gene sequence: CDR1 GTSNPN, CDR2 SVGIG (reference sequence). This CDR3 is built from 15 residues. V gave up 0 bases and J gave up 4 bases; unmatched junction bases: 8. The authors ran the assay at deep level. Libraries were prepared by immunoSEQ multiplex PCR; TCRdb keeps only in-frame clonotypes and omits some of them. Of around 340,000 clones in the sample, 73% were seen once. Turning to this clone: Its cognate antigen is unknown.

Partitioning of CD4+ cells yielded a CD45RA+ naive subset and a CD45RA-negative memory subset. This TCR derives from a man under 40 in good health. The source material was memory CD4+ T cells sorted from blood. Subset denoted: CD45RA-negative fraction. The gene calls are TRBV30 and TRBJ2-7; TRBD1 matches at 8 bases. In DNA form, the CDR3 reads TGTGCCTGGAGTGTTCGGACAGGGAAAAGTTACGAGCAGTACTTC. The encoded protein is CAWSVRTGKSYEQYF.